Listed here are 10 T cell receptor beta chains from one sample, sequenced in a study of blood T cell repertoires in COVID-19. Clones were read by immunoSEQ multiplex PCR, and TCRdb kept only the in-frame ones, dropping some. The table has about 130,000 clones, roughly 86% seen once. The sequenced sample was peripheral blood. Receptors originate from a woman between 70 and 85 years old with COVID-19, enrolled during active disease.

V and J are TRBV6-5 and TRBJ1-2; tentatively, D is TRBD1 (6 bases). The length of the CDR3 is 12 residues. CDR1 is MNHEY, CDR2 SVGAGI, per germline. V lost 7 bases to trimming and J lost 7 bases, with 13 bases between them. CDR3 bases: TGTGCCAGCACCCGAGGGGGTCCTGGCTACACCTTC. As protein: CASTRGGPGYTF.

This rearrangement joins TRBV20-1 to TRBJ2-7, with TRBD1 identical over 7 bases. Germline V gene lookup returns CDR1 DFQATT and CDR2 SNEGSKA (reference sequence). V gave up 3 bases and J gave up 5 bases; unmatched junction bases: 7. The CDR3 consists of 13 residues. The CDR3 DNA reads as TGCAGTGCTAGTACCCCGACAGGGAACGAGCAGTACTTC. As protein: CSASTPTGNEQYF.

The chain links TRBV6-1 to TRBJ2-1; maybe TRBD2 (6 bases). Germline CDR1 MNHNS, CDR2 SASEGT. The CDR3 totals 16 residues. Trimming stripped 3 bases from V and 7 bases from J, with 19 bases between. The CDR3 reads CASSDQGLPDGNEQFF. CDR3 coding DNA: TGTGCCAGCAGTGATCAGGGACTCCCAGATGGGAATGAGCAGTTCTTC.

V is TRBV5-5 and J is TRBJ2-1; a possible D gene is TRBD2 (5 bases). The germline V and J ends were trimmed by 4 bases and 7 bases, with 9 bases remaining between them. CDR3 length equals 12 residues. Germline CDR1 is SGHKS and CDR2 is YYEKEE (reference sequence). The CDR3 sequence: CASSNGMNEQFF. For the CDR3, the DNA is TGTGCCAGCAGCAACGGGATGAATGAGCAGTTCTTC.

The V call is TRBV2, the J call TRBJ2-1, with a weak D call TRBD2 (5 bases). The V gene lost 7 bases and the J gene lost 1 base, with 11 bases spanning the gap. This CDR3 contains 14 residues. Per the germline V gene, CDR1 is SNHLY and CDR2 is FYNNEI. The CDR3 region is CASTRGLSYNEQFF. In DNA, the CDR3 is TGTGCCAGCACTCGGGGATTGTCCTACAATGAGCAGTTCTTC.

DNA of the CDR3: TGTGCCAGCAGCTCAGACGGGAACTATGGCTACACCTTC. Its protein is CASSSDGNYGYTF. The chain has TRBV5-4 and TRBJ1-2; D is ambiguous. The CDR3 extends over 13 amino acids. V was cut by 3 bases and J by 2 bases, with 8 bases left in between. Germline V gives CDR1 SGHNT, CDR2 YYREEE (reference sequence). The whole variable domain, remainder taken from reference TRBV5-4 and TRBJ1-2, is ETGVTQSPTHLIKTRGQQVTLRCSSQSGHNTVSWYQQALGQGPQFIFQYYREEENGRGNFPPRFSGLQFPNYSSELNVNALELDDSALYLCASSSDGNYGYTFGSGTRLTVV.

The chain recombines TRBV18 with TRBJ1-1; D possibly corresponds to TRBD1 (5 bases). The length of the CDR3 is 18 residues. Trimming shortened V by 3 bases and J by 3 bases, and 23 bases separated the two germline ends. Germline V CDR1 and CDR2: KGHSH, LQKENI. The CDR3, as DNA: TGTGCCAGCTCACCTTATAGGGACCTCCCTTGGGGGGACACTGAAGCTTTCTTT. As protein: CASSPYRDLPWGDTEAFF.

This chain joins TRBV10-3 and TRBJ2-1; 7 positions agree with TRBD1. V gave up 10 bases and J gave up 5 bases; unmatched junction bases: 11. Germline V gene sequence: CDR1 ENHRY, CDR2 SYGVKD. CDR3 length equals 14 residues. CDR3 nucleotide sequence: TGTGCCAACGCCAAGGGGGCGCAACACAATGAGCAGTTCTTC. Amino acid sequence: CANAKGAQHNEQFF.

The rearrangement joins TRBV5-1 to TRBJ1-6, with 10 bases fitting TRBD1. Trimming cost V 0 bases and J 10 bases; bases outside gene matches: 4. CDR3 size: 15 residues. Germline V gives CDR1 SGHRS, CDR2 YFSETQ. CDR3 nucleotide sequence: TGCGCCAGCAGCTTGGGGGACAGGGGTCTGTCACCCCTCCACTTT. Its translation: CASSLGDRGLSPLHF.

The chain combines TRBV2 with TRBJ1-4; tentatively, D is TRBD1 (6 bases). There are 14 residues in the CDR3. The germline V gene encodes CDR1 SNHLY and CDR2 FYNNEI. V lost 6 bases and J 5 bases, leaving 13 bases between the germline ends. CDR3 nucleotide sequence: TGTGCCAGCAGGGCAACAGGGCGGAATGAAAAACTGTTTTTT. This encodes CASRATGRNEKLFF.